The 7 T cell receptor beta chains presented below share a single source sample, sequenced in a study of control samples from healthy donors and cancer patients. Using immunoSEQ multiplex PCR, the repertoire was profiled, and TCRdb retains in-frame clones only, with some absent. The sample comprises about 120,000 clones, approximately 93% of which are singletons, and 7.8% rests with the top ten. Sequenced material: blood. The receptors originated from a woman aged 18-29 years in good health.

The rearrangement joins TRBV5-1 to TRBJ2-7; D is possibly TRBD2 (6 bases). Germline V gives CDR1 SGHRS, CDR2 YFSETQ. V dropped 1 base and J dropped 4 bases, with 6 bases sitting between them. The CDR3 covers 12 residues. The DNA of the CDR3 is TGCGCCAGCAGCTTGCGGGGGTACGAGCAGTACTTC. It specifies CASSLRGYEQYF.

The genes are TRBV4-3 and TRBJ1-2, with D possibly being TRBD1 (5 bases). This CDR3 comprises 17 residues. CDR1 is LGHNA, CDR2 YSLEER, per germline. V lost 4 bases and J lost 1, with 19 bases in between. This chain's CDR3 is CASSRKRDQGGNYGYTF. The CDR3 region has the DNA TGCGCCAGCAGCCGAAAGAGAGACCAGGGAGGTAACTATGGCTACACCTTC.

A remark on this clone: Other DNA variants within this sample encode the same CDR3. This sequence joins TRBV3-1 (or the pseudogene TRBV3-2) and TRBJ1-5; D is undetermined. Per germline, CDR1 LGHDT and CDR2 YNNKEL (reference sequence). Trimming shortened V by 1 base and J by 5 bases, and 3 bases separated the two germline ends. The CDR3 runs 12 residues. CDR3 in DNA: TGTGCCAGCAGCCAAGGGGATCAGCCCCAGCATTTT. It encodes CASSQGDQPQHF.

The V call is TRBV18, the J call TRBJ1-5; D gene ambiguous. Trimming cost V 3 bases and J 4 bases, with 16 bases left between them. The CDR3 extends over 16 amino acids. Germline CDR1 reads KGHSH; CDR2 reads LQKENI. The CDR3 DNA reads as TGTGCCAGCTCACCGCCGACCGCGAGCTTGAATCAGCCCCAGCATTTT. It is translated as CASSPPTASLNQPQHF.

Here the CDR3 reads CASRNLAGGPGEQYF. The CDR3 DNA reads TGTGCCAGCCGCAACCTAGCGGGAGGGCCGGGCGAGCAGTACTTC. The chain combines TRBV3-1 (or the pseudogene TRBV3-2) with TRBJ2-7; 12 nucleotides match TRBD2. CDR3 length: 15 amino acids. J lost 6 bases, V lost 8 bases, and 11 bases had no gene match. Germline lookup yields CDR1 LGHDT and CDR2 YNNKEL (reference sequence).

The rearrangement uses TRBV7-2 and TRBJ2-7; possibly TRBD2 for D (5 bases). The V gene's germline CDR1 is SGHTA and CDR2 FQGNSA. This CDR3 has 16 amino acids. Deletions cut 3 bases from V and 4 bases from J, with 19 bases between. CDR3 protein: CASSLIPRSRGYEQYF. The CDR3 DNA reads as TGTGCCAGCAGCTTGATTCCGCGGTCCCGAGGGTACGAGCAGTACTTC.

This rearrangement joins TRBV11-1 to TRBJ1-1, with TRBD1 matching 7 bases. This CDR3 has 14 residues. CDR1 is SGHAT, CDR2 FQDESV, per germline (reference sequence). Trimming took 8 bases from V and 0 from J; bases not matched to a gene: 6. In DNA, the CDR3 is TGTGCCAGCCGACGAGGGACAGTGAACACTGAAGCTTTCTTT. Its translation is CASRRGTVNTEAFF.